The rows below give T cell receptor beta chains drawn from one sample of a study of blood T cell repertoires in COVID-19. The method was immunoSEQ multiplex PCR; TCRdb's version includes in-frame clones alone and lacks a portion of them. The sample includes about 330,000 clones, around 89% of them seen just once. The sample comprised peripheral blood. The receptors were gathered from a woman between 50 and 59 years old with active or convalescent COVID-19. CDR3s include the opening cysteine and the closing phenylalanine or tryptophan. D genes are given only for firm matches. Clone size, where shown, is once, few, many, or a class for clones that have expanded.

j_call: TRBJ2-1
clone_size: NA
v_call: TRBV28
d_call: TRBD1
cdr3_length: 13
cdr3_aa: CASSRTGTDEQFF
cdr3_nt: TGTGCCAGCAGTCGGACAGGAACGGATGAGCAGTTCTTC

j_call: TRBJ2-1
clone_size: NA
v_call: TRBV6-2/TRBV6-3
d_call: TRBD1
cdr3_length: 16
cdr3_aa: CASSPTRDRGRKGQFF
cdr3_nt: TGTGCCAGCAGCCCTACCCGGGACAGGGGGCGAAAAGGGCAGTTCTTC

j_call: TRBJ1-5
clone_size: NA
v_call: TRBV7-9
d_call: NA
cdr3_length: 14
cdr3_aa: CASSPLGENQPQHF
cdr3_nt: TGTGCCAGCAGCCCTTTAGGGGAAAATCAGCCCCAGCATTTT

j_call: TRBJ1-2
clone_size: NA
v_call: TRBV6-2/TRBV6-3
d_call: TRBD1
cdr3_length: 15
cdr3_aa: CASSYLQGAYDGYTF
cdr3_nt: TGTGCCAGCAGTTATCTCCAGGGGGCGTACGATGGCTACACCTTC

j_call: TRBJ2-7
clone_size: NA
v_call: TRBV4-1
d_call: TRBD2
cdr3_length: 14
cdr3_aa: CASSPGRGSYEQYF
cdr3_nt: TGCGCCAGCAGCCCAGGGAGGGGCTCCTACGAGCAGTACTTC

j_call: TRBJ1-2
clone_size: NA
v_call: TRBV10-3
d_call: TRBD1
cdr3_length: 17
cdr3_aa: CAISESIGTGGNYGYTF
cdr3_nt: TGTGCCATCAGTGAGTCTATTGGGACAGGGGGAAACTATGGCTACACCTTC

j_call: TRBJ1-3
clone_size: NA
v_call: TRBV9
d_call: TRBD1
cdr3_length: 18
cdr3_aa: CASSVAGQGVYSGNTIYF
cdr3_nt: TGTGCCAGCAGCGTAGCAGGACAGGGGGTTTATTCTGGAAACACCATATATTTT

j_call: TRBJ1-2
clone_size: NA
v_call: TRBV27
d_call: TRBD1
cdr3_length: 13
cdr3_aa: CASGQGVYYGYTF
cdr3_nt: TGTGCCAGCGGACAGGGGGTTTACTATGGCTACACCTTC

j_call: TRBJ1-6
clone_size: NA
v_call: TRBV2
d_call: TRBD1
cdr3_length: 15
cdr3_aa: CASNEVGQGRSPLHF
cdr3_nt: TGTGCCAGCAATGAAGTGGGACAGGGGCGATCACCCCTCCACTTT

j_call: TRBJ2-1
clone_size: NA
v_call: TRBV5-4
d_call: TRBD2
cdr3_length: 15
cdr3_aa: CASSLPSGSLNEQFF
cdr3_nt: TGTGCCAGCAGCTTGCCTAGCGGGAGTTTAAATGAGCAGTTCTTC

j_call: TRBJ2-2
clone_size: once
v_call: TRBV7-9
d_call: NA
cdr3_length: 15
cdr3_aa: CASSLVTGMTGELFF
cdr3_nt: TGTGCCAGCAGCTTAGTAACGGGAATGACCGGGGAGCTGTTTTTT

j_call: TRBJ2-2
clone_size: NA
v_call: TRBV4-3
d_call: NA
cdr3_length: 15
cdr3_aa: CASSQGLSGAGELFF
cdr3_nt: TGCGCCAGCAGCCAAGGGCTATCGGGAGCCGGGGAGCTGTTTTTT

j_call: TRBJ1-2
clone_size: NA
v_call: TRBV5-4
d_call: TRBD1
cdr3_length: 13
cdr3_aa: CASSPGQNYGYTF
cdr3_nt: TGTGCCAGCAGCCCGGGACAGAACTATGGCTACACCTTC

j_call: TRBJ2-3
clone_size: NA
v_call: TRBV19
d_call: NA
cdr3_length: 15
cdr3_aa: CASSISAGATDTQYF
cdr3_nt: TGTGCCAGTAGTATATCCGCAGGGGCCACAGATACGCAGTATTTT

j_call: TRBJ2-3
clone_size: NA
v_call: TRBV5-1
d_call: TRBD2
cdr3_length: 17
cdr3_aa: CASSLGPLAGGQGTQYF
cdr3_nt: TGCGCCAGCAGCTTGGGTCCCCTAGCGGGAGGGCAAGGTACGCAGTATTTT